A single sample is the source of the 23 T cell receptor beta chains below, sequenced in a study of Graves' ophthalmopathy and Graves' hyperthyroidism. For repertoire sequencing, the TCR beta CDR3 regions were amplified from RNA transcripts. HTBI-primed RT-PCR formed the first round, and a multiplex PCR formed the second. TCRdb reanalysed the multiplex PCR reads using MiXCR and keeps one entry per CDR3 protein. The data hold over a million distinct CDR3 sequences, with 35% to 40% observed a single time. Sequenced sample: peripheral blood or thyroid tissue (not recorded which). Receptors originate from an adult man with Graves' hyperthyroidism.

V usage is TRBV7-6 and J usage is TRBJ1-4; 8 positions agree with TRBD1. The CDR3 length is 15 residues. The germline V gene has CDR1 SGHVS and CDR2 FNYEAQ. Trimming removed 0 bases from V and 8 bases from J; junction bases left unmatched: 5. Written as DNA, the CDR3 is TGTGCCAGCAGCTTAGCGGACAGGGTAGGGGAAAAACTGTTTTTT. Translating gives CASSLADRVGEKLFF.

This rearrangement joins TRBV12-3 or TRBV12-4 to TRBJ1-1; D gene unclear. Deletions cut 2 bases from V and 4 bases from J, with 11 bases between. The CDR3 spans 14 residues. The CDR3 region has the DNA TGTGCCAGCAGTTTATGGGAGGGCATCACTGAAGCTTTCTTT. It encodes CASSLWEGITEAFF.

With respect to this clonotype: At one end the junction does not follow the germline gene, possibly because of a read error. The chain recombines TRBV10-3 with TRBJ2-7; 9 nucleotides align to TRBD1. Germline CDR1 ENHRY, CDR2 SYGVKD. The CDR3 extends over 16 amino acids. CDR3 bases: TGTGCCAGCAGTTACTCGCTTGGACAGGGGAACTACGAGCAGTACTTC. It codes for CASSYSLGQGNYEQYF.

This clonotype was detected only a few times. The chain combines TRBV7-2 with TRBJ1-1, with TRBD1 matching 7 bases. The length of the CDR3 is 15 residues. V lost 5 bases and J lost 0; bases outside the gene matches: 6. Germline-derived CDR1 and CDR2 are SGHTA and FQGNSA. CDR3 bases: TGTGCCAGCAGCGTGGGACAGCTAATGAACACTGAAGCTTTCTTT. Translated: CASSVGQLMNTEAFF.

This chain links TRBV6-6 with TRBJ2-7; the D gene is possibly TRBD1 (5 bases). Germline V gene data show CDR1 as MNHNY and CDR2 as SVGAGI (reference sequence). CDR3 length: 16 residues. Trimming cost V 2 bases and J 5 bases, with 19 bases left between them. CDR3 residues: CASSYPPDGALNEQYF. The CDR3 DNA reads TGTGCCAGCAGTTACCCTCCCGATGGGGCTTTAAACGAGCAGTACTTC.

On this clonotype: The germline gene is not matched at one end of the junction; a read error may be the cause. This chain uses TRBV7-9 with TRBJ1-2; D might be TRBD1 (5 bases). The CDR3 spans 14 residues. The germline gives CDR1 SEHNR, CDR2 FQNEAQ (reference sequence). The CDR3 sequence: CASSFRVLEDGYTF. The DNA for the CDR3 is TGCGCCAGCAGCTTCAGGGTATTGGAGGATGGCTACACCTTC.

This clonotype appeared many times. The rearrangement links TRBV19 to TRBJ1-5; 8 bases align to TRBD1. CDR1 is LNHDA, CDR2 SQIVND, per germline (reference sequence). The V segment lost 9 bases and the J segment 7 bases; nucleotides outside the gene matches: 8. The length of the CDR3 is 13 residues. The CDR3 DNA reads TGTGCCAGCAGCTCTCAGGGGGCCCAGCCCCAGCATTTT. This sequence encodes CASSSQGAQPQHF. Supplemented by reference TRBV19 and TRBJ1-5, the full variable domain reads DGGITQSPKYLFRKEGQNVTLSCEQNLNHDAMYWYRQDPGQGLRLIYYSQIVNDFQKGDIAEGYSVSREKKESFPLTVTSAQKNPTAFYLCASSSQGAQPQHFGDGTRLSIL.

The gene calls are TRBV14 and TRBJ2-7; D call uncertain. V lost 8 bases to trimming and J lost 2 bases, with 16 bases between them. The CDR3 is 14 amino acids. Per germline, CDR1 SGHDN and CDR2 FVKESK. The CDR3 coding sequence is TGTGCCAGCTCACCACTATCAGTGCCCTACGAGCAGTACTTC. This gives the protein CASSPLSVPYEQYF.

This clonotype was recorded once. The V and J genes are TRBV11-2 and TRBJ2-5; 8 bases align to TRBD2. Judging by the DNA end, TRBJ2-1 fits better; the J call may be wrong. The CDR3 consists of 13 residues. Looked up from germline, CDR1 is SGHAT and CDR2 is FQNNGV. The CDR3 coding sequence is TGTGCCAGCAGCTTTTCGACGGGAGGGGAGCAGTTCTTC. The encoded protein is CASSFSTGGEQFF.

This rearrangement joins TRBV5-1 to TRBJ2-5; TRBD1 might be the D (7 bases). This CDR3 region has 13 residues. V shed 5 bases and J shed 9 bases, with 17 bases lying between them. Germline CDR1 is SGHRS and CDR2 is YFSETQ. The CDR3 is CASRPQEGAAQYF. The CDR3 bases are TGCGCCAGCAGACCTCAGGAGGGGGCGGCCCAGTACTTC.

As to this clonotype: A read error may explain this, as a much larger clone is one base away. The chain recombines TRBV9 with TRBJ1-1, with 9 bases matching TRBD1. The CDR3 is made up of 15 amino acids. Germline trimming cut 4 bases from V and 4 bases from J; bases unmatched to any gene: 8. Germline V gives CDR1 SGDLS, CDR2 YYNGEE. The CDR3 DNA reads TGTGCCAGCAGCTTCGACAGGGGGATCGGCACTGAAGCTTTCTTT. Its translation: CASSFDRGIGTEAFF.

About this clonotype itself: A read error may explain this, as a much larger clone is one base away. The V gene is TRBV7-3, the J gene TRBJ2-7; D might be TRBD2 (5 bases). Germline V gives CDR1 SGHTA, CDR2 FQGTGA. The ends were cut back, 5 bases at V and 2 bases at J, with 16 bases in the middle. The CDR3 is 15 amino acids. CDR3 loop: CASSAQVGAAYEQYF. CDR3 in DNA: TGTGCCAGCAGCGCTCAAGTGGGAGCGGCCTACGAGCAGTACTTC.

This clonotype was seen at least ten times. J is TRBJ1-2 and V is TRBV10-3, with D possibly being TRBD1 (6 bases). In germline, CDR1 is ENHRY, CDR2 SYGVKD. Trimming shortened V by 7 bases and J by 6 bases, and 15 bases separated the two germline ends. The CDR3 spans 13 residues. The DNA of the CDR3 is TGTGCCATCAATGAAAGACAGGATGATGGCTACACCTTC. Protein product: CAINERQDDGYTF.

This clonotype was seen many times. This chain connects TRBV29-1 to TRBJ1-4, with D maybe TRBD1 (6 bases). V was pared by 0 bases and J by 7 bases, with 12 bases between. The CDR3 consists of 14 residues. Germline CDR1 reads SQVTM; CDR2 reads ANQGSEA. The CDR3 reads CSVEEDGGGEKLFF. The CDR3 nucleotides read TGCAGCGTTGAAGAAGACGGGGGCGGTGAAAAACTGTTTTTT.

This clonotype was detected only a few times. The rearrangement uses TRBV6-5 and TRBJ2-6; D not resolved. CDR1 MNHEY and CDR2 SVGAGI come from the germline V gene. Deletions cut 7 bases from V and 0 bases from J, with 16 bases between. The CDR3 covers 17 residues. The CDR3: CASILYSRTSGANVLTF. In nucleotides, the CDR3 is TGTGCCAGCATATTGTATAGTCGGACCTCTGGGGCCAACGTCCTGACTTTC.

This clonotype was seen repeatedly, ten times or more. V is TRBV11-2 and J is TRBJ1-6; no firm D call. This CDR3 spans 13 amino acids. The V and J ends lost 4 bases and 8 bases respectively, with 9 bases between them. Germline V gene data show CDR1 as SGHAT and CDR2 as FQNNGV. CDR3 sequence (DNA): TGTGCCAGCAGCTCTGAGACCTATTCACCCCTCCACTTT. The encoded protein is CASSSETYSPLHF.

This clonotype was seen only a few times. The CDR3 DNA sequence: TGCGCCAGCGGGGGTTTGGGGGCGGACGAGCAGTACTTC. Its translation: CASGGLGADEQYF. This chain joins TRBV10-2 and TRBJ2-7; a weak D match, TRBD1 (6 bases). Between the trimmed V and J ends, which lost 8 bases and 5 bases, there was a span of 16 bases. This CDR3 is built from 13 residues. Germline values: CDR1 WSHSY, CDR2 SAAADI.

The chain combines TRBV7-9 with TRBJ1-2, with 7 bases identical to TRBD1. Germline V gives CDR1 SEHNR, CDR2 FQNEAQ (reference sequence). This CDR3 is built from 16 residues. V lost 5 bases, J lost 2 bases, and 11 bases stayed unmatched. The CDR3, as DNA: TGTGCCAGCAGCGAAAGTAGACAGGGAGCCAACTATGGCTACACCTTC. This gives the protein CASSESRQGANYGYTF.

This sequence joins TRBV25-1 and TRBJ1-2; D gene uncertain. The CDR3 length is 13 residues. V lost 5 bases to trimming and J lost 7 bases, with 14 bases between them. Germline assignment: CDR1 MGHDK and CDR2 SYGVNS. DNA of the CDR3: TGTGCCAGCAGTCCCCCAGGATTAGTTGGCTACACCTTC. Translated, it gives CASSPPGLVGYTF.

This chain links TRBV6-6 with TRBJ1-6; a weak D match, TRBD1 (6 bases). CDR1 is MNHNY, CDR2 SVGAGI, per germline (reference sequence). The length of the CDR3 is 13 residues. V was pared by 7 bases and J by 13 bases, with 17 bases between. This chain's CDR3 is CASKGGAGGPLHF. For the CDR3, the DNA is TGTGCCAGCAAGGGGGGGGCCGGGGGGCCCCTCCACTTT.

The table lists this clonotype with many counts. The rearrangement joins TRBV2 to TRBJ1-5; D uncertain. The CDR3 consists of 13 residues. Trimming stripped 8 bases from V and 0 bases from J, with 8 bases between. From germline, CDR1 is SNHLY and CDR2 FYNNEI. The CDR3 nucleotides are TGTGCCAGCCGATGGGGTAGCAATCAGCCCCAGCATTTT. Translating gives CASRWGSNQPQHF.

The rearrangement uses TRBV29-1 and TRBJ2-2, with D maybe TRBD2 (6 bases). Trimming pared 3 bases from V and 6 bases from J, leaving 8 bases between. Germline values: CDR1 SQVTM, CDR2 ANQGSEA. The CDR3 consists of 12 residues. In DNA, the CDR3 is TGCAGCGTTGAGGAGGGTCCCGGGGAGCTGTTTTTT. Translation: CSVEEGPGELFF.

The V gene is TRBV7-6, the J gene TRBJ2-2; 8 bases map to TRBD1. J was trimmed by 4 bases and V by 5 bases; bases with no gene match: 9. This CDR3 has 16 residues. Looked up from germline, CDR1 is SGHVS and CDR2 is FNYEAQ. The DNA for the CDR3 is TGTGCCAGCAGCCCGTCAGGGGGCTATGCCACCGGGGAGCTGTTTTTT. Its translation: CASSPSGGYATGELFF.